The 32 T cell receptor beta chains given below trace back to one sample, sequenced in a study of cytomegalovirus exposure and HLA in healthy donors. With 60 Vbeta and 13 Jbeta primers, the PCR was carried out. The assay was immunoSEQ multiplex PCR, and TCRdb's table has in-frame clones only and misses some. The sample has 150,000 to 200,000 clones, more than 65% seen once. The specimen was PBMCs. The receptors originated from a woman aged 40 to 50 in good health and CMV-seropositive.

The chain carries TRBV10-3 and TRBJ1-6; 9 bases map to TRBD1. The CDR3 loop spans 13 amino acids. V shed 11 bases, J shed 7 bases, and the junction held 6 bases outside the gene matches. CDR1 ENHRY and CDR2 SYGVKD come from the germline V gene. The CDR3 is CAAQTGGNSPLHF. The CDR3 DNA reads TGTGCCGCGCAGACAGGGGGGAATTCACCCCTCCACTTT.

The CDR3 reads CASGTRDTGQGASEQYF. Written as DNA, the CDR3 is TGCGCCAGCGGCACCCGTGATACAGGACAGGGGGCCAGCGAGCAGTACTTC. The chain links TRBV4-1 to TRBJ2-7, with TRBD1 matching over 11 bases. With 8 bases clipped from V and 6 bases from J, the junction kept 18 bases outside the gene matches. CDR1 and CDR2 from the germline V gene are MGHRA and YSYEKL. The CDR3 contains 17 residues.

CDR3 nucleotides: TGTGCCAGCAGCTTAGGTACAGGGGGCTTGAACACTGAAGCTTTCTTT. It specifies CASSLGTGGLNTEAFF. This sequence joins TRBV7-8 and TRBJ1-1; 9 bases map to TRBD1. Germline lookup yields CDR1 SGHVS and CDR2 FQNEAQ. Trimming removed 1 base from V and 0 bases from J; junction bases left unmatched: 3. This CDR3 has 16 amino acids.

This clone was seen more than once but under ten times. The V and J genes are TRBV5-1 and TRBJ2-1; no firm D call. Germline CDR1 reads SGHRS; CDR2 reads YFSETQ. The V end was cut by 1 base, the J end by 6 bases, with 8 bases between. This CDR3 is built from 13 residues. The CDR3 coding sequence is TGCGCCAGCAGCTTGTTTATAGCCAATGAGCAGTTCTTC. Amino acids: CASSLFIANEQFF.

Remarks on this clone: This sample includes further DNA sequences coding for the same CDR3. This chain links TRBV6-5 with TRBJ1-1, with D possibly TRBD1 on 5 matching bases. CDR1 is MNHEY and CDR2 is SVGAGI in the germline V gene. The V and J ends lost 2 bases and 1 base respectively, with 8 bases between them. There are 14 residues in the CDR3. CDR3 in DNA: TGTGCCAGCAGTTACAGGGGTCCGAACACTGAAGCTTTCTTT. This gives the protein CASSYRGPNTEAFF.

The V and J genes are TRBV7-2 and TRBJ2-3; 8 nucleotides match TRBD2. Trimming removed 5 bases from V and 2 bases from J; junction bases left unmatched: 6. This CDR3 spans 15 amino acids. Germline lookup yields CDR1 SGHTA and CDR2 FQGNSA. The DNA for the CDR3 is TGTGCCAGCAGCCTGGGACTAGTTAACACAGATACGCAGTATTTT. Amino acid sequence: CASSLGLVNTDTQYF.

The V gene is TRBV10-3, the J gene TRBJ1-2; D remains unclear. V shed 2 bases and J shed 7 bases, with 8 bases lying between them. The CDR3 runs 12 residues. Germline V gene lookup returns CDR1 ENHRY and CDR2 SYGVKD. The CDR3 protein is CAISEAQAGYTF. The DNA of the CDR3 is TGTGCCATCAGTGAGGCCCAGGCTGGCTACACCTTC.

The rearrangement uses TRBV27 and TRBJ2-7, with D perhaps matching TRBD2 (6 bases). From germline, CDR1 is MNHEY and CDR2 SMNVEV (reference sequence). Trimming cost V 2 bases and J 6 bases, with 11 bases left between them. The CDR3 is 13 residues long. The CDR3 DNA is TGTGCCAGCAGTTTAAGTGTCGGGGGCGAGCAGTACTTC. Protein product: CASSLSVGGEQYF.

The J gene is TRBJ2-3, the V gene TRBV25-1; 9 bases fit TRBD2. Trimming removed 1 base from V and 3 bases from J; junction bases left unmatched: 5. The CDR3 length is 16 residues. CDR1 and CDR2 from the germline V gene are MGHDK and SYGVNS. The CDR3 is CASSESGGRATDTQYF. As DNA, the CDR3 is TGTGCCAGCAGTGAATCTGGCGGGAGGGCTACAGATACGCAGTATTTT.

The chain couples TRBV5-4 to TRBJ2-1; TRBD2 matches at 7 bases. Germline V CDR1 and CDR2: SGHNT, YYREEE (reference sequence). The CDR3 extends over 16 amino acids. With V trimmed by 0 bases and J by 2 bases, 5 bases remained unmatched. The CDR3, as DNA: TGTGCCAGCAGCTTGGGCGGGAGTGTAACCTACAATGAGCAGTTCTTC. This sequence encodes CASSLGGSVTYNEQFF.

This sequence joins TRBV19 and TRBJ1-2; TRBD1 matches at 8 bases. The V gene's germline CDR1 is LNHDA and CDR2 SQIVND (reference sequence). V was clipped by 5 bases and J by 4 bases; unmatched bases: 6. The CDR3 has 14 residues. The CDR3 reads CASSATGAGYGYTF. DNA of the CDR3: TGTGCCAGTAGTGCGACAGGGGCCGGCTATGGCTACACCTTC.

The rearrangement joins TRBV6-6 to TRBJ2-1; 11 nucleotides agree with TRBD2. The CDR3 totals 16 residues. Per germline, CDR1 MNHNY and CDR2 SVGAGI (reference sequence). The V gene end was trimmed by 7 bases and the J gene end by 5 bases; junction bases not matched to a gene: 10. The CDR3 DNA reads as TGTGCCAGCATAAGATCGGGACTAGCGGACGACAATGAGCAGTTCTTC. This sequence encodes CASIRSGLADDNEQFF.

The chain carries TRBV7-8 and TRBJ2-3; D is uncertain. V was pared by 7 bases and J by 3 bases, with 5 bases between. The CDR3 totals 11 residues. Germline loops: CDR1 SGHVS, CDR2 FQNEAQ. The chain's CDR3 is CASTLTDTQYF. DNA for the CDR3: TGTGCCAGCACCCTGACAGATACGCAGTATTTT.

The genes are TRBV27 and TRBJ2-7; 9 positions match TRBD2. V shed 2 bases, J shed 0 bases, and the junction held 2 bases outside the gene matches. From germline, CDR1 is MNHEY and CDR2 SMNVEV (reference sequence). This CDR3 is built from 15 residues. CDR3 in amino acids: CASSLLAGSSYEQYF. The CDR3 DNA follows: TGTGCCAGCAGTTTACTAGCGGGGAGCTCCTACGAGCAGTACTTC.

This clone was detected only once. The sample has other DNA sequences that encode this CDR3 too. The rearrangement uses TRBV5-1 and TRBJ2-7; a weak D match, TRBD2 (6 bases). Deletions cut 4 bases from V and 1 base from J, with 12 bases between. This CDR3 has 14 amino acids. CDR1 and CDR2 (germline): SGHRS, YFSETQ. The CDR3 nucleotides read TGCGCCAGCAGCCTGAGCGGGCCGTCCTACGAGCAGTACTTC. Translating gives CASSLSGPSYEQYF.

The rearrangement links TRBV4-2 to TRBJ2-2; 8 bases fit TRBD1. CDR3 length: 15 amino acids. Germline trimming cut 1 base from V and 4 bases from J; bases unmatched to any gene: 2. The germline gives CDR1 LGHNA, CDR2 YNFKEQ. The CDR3 sequence: CASSQADRVTGELFF. Written as DNA, the CDR3 is TGTGCCAGCAGCCAAGCGGACAGGGTCACCGGGGAGCTGTTTTTT.

V and J are TRBV9 and TRBJ2-2; D is possibly TRBD1 (5 bases). The length of the CDR3 is 14 residues. V was pared by 0 bases and J by 7 bases, with 10 bases between. Germline-derived CDR1 and CDR2 are SGDLS and YYNGEE. For the CDR3, the DNA is TGTGCCAGCAGCGTAGCAGGGCCCGTCGGGGAGCTGTTTTTT. Its translation is CASSVAGPVGELFF.

The chain carries TRBV4-1 and TRBJ1-1; TRBD1 is a possible D gene (5 bases). The germline V gene has CDR1 MGHRA and CDR2 YSYEKL. V was cut by 1 base and J by 7 bases, with 16 bases left in between. The CDR3 runs 15 residues. CDR3 nucleotide sequence: TGCGCCAGCAGCCAAGGCCAGGGTAGTTTTGGTGAAGCTTTCTTT. It specifies CASSQGQGSFGEAFF.

The chain couples TRBV4-1 to TRBJ1-1; D may be TRBD1 (5 bases). Trimming removed 7 bases from V and 7 bases from J, with 22 bases in between. Germline CDR1 reads MGHRA; CDR2 reads YSYEKL. The CDR3 is 15 amino acids. CDR3 region: CASKGDWAGWSEAFF. CDR3 bases: TGCGCCAGCAAGGGTGATTGGGCAGGGTGGAGTGAAGCTTTCTTT.

The chain employs TRBV19 and TRBJ1-5, with TRBD1 matching 9 bases. Germline CDR1 and CDR2: LNHDA and SQIVND (reference sequence). Trimming at V came to 7 bases and at J to 3 bases, leaving 7 bases not matched to a gene. The length of the CDR3 is 15 residues. CDR3 DNA: TGTGCCAGTACCTTGGGACAGGGCAACAATCAGCCCCAGCATTTT. It specifies CASTLGQGNNQPQHF.

About this clone itself: The germline gene is not matched at one end of the junction; a read error may be the cause. This chain links TRBV6-5 with TRBJ1-2; no reliable D call. The germline CDR1 and CDR2 sequences are MNHEY and SVGAGI. The CDR3 is 11 residues long. The chain's CDR3 is CASSYPGGYPF. The CDR3 DNA sequence: TGTGCCAGCAGTTACCCGGGTGGCTACCCCTTC.

There are a few counts of this clone. The chain is built from TRBV7-2 and TRBJ2-3; tentative D call: TRBD1 (5 bases). Germline V gives CDR1 SGHTA, CDR2 FQGNSA. This CDR3 region has 14 residues. Trimming removed 5 bases at V and 1 base at J, with 10 bases between. CDR3 nucleotides: TGTGCCAGCAGCCGGAAGACAGGCACAGATACGCAGTATTTT. It encodes CASSRKTGTDTQYF.

The chain carries TRBV4-1 and TRBJ2-3, with D tentatively TRBD2 (6 bases). The V end was cut by 3 bases, the J end by 1 base, with 11 bases between. The CDR3 sequence is 15 residues long. Per germline, CDR1 MGHRA and CDR2 YSYEKL. Written as DNA, the CDR3 is TGCGCCAGCAGCCAGGGGGGAGGACGCACAGATACGCAGTATTTT. As protein: CASSQGGGRTDTQYF.

This clone appeared a few times. V usage is TRBV4-3 and J usage is TRBJ2-1; TRBD2 agrees at 7 bases. Germline V gene lookup returns CDR1 LGHNA and CDR2 YSLEER. The V segment lost 3 bases and the J segment 8 bases; nucleotides outside the gene matches: 4. The CDR3 has 13 residues. CDR3 nucleotides: TGCGCCAGCAGCCACTTGGGGGGGGATGAGCAGTTCTTC. Its protein is CASSHLGGDEQFF.

V gene TRBV4-2 combines with J gene TRBJ2-2, with a possible D match to TRBD2 (6 bases). Trimming left V 3 bases short and J 2 bases short, with 16 bases between. The CDR3 contains 17 residues. Germline V gene data show CDR1 as LGHNA and CDR2 as YNFKEQ. CDR3 in DNA: TGTGCCAGCAGCCATGGCGGGGCCCAGGGAAACACCGGGGAGCTGTTTTTT. Amino acids: CASSHGGAQGNTGELFF.

This clone was counted between two and nine times. The chain uses TRBV9 and TRBJ1-3; tentative D call: TRBD1 (6 bases). The V and J ends lost 6 bases and 0 bases respectively, with 10 bases between them. CDR3 length equals 14 residues. The germline CDR1 and CDR2 sequences are SGDLS and YYNGEE. Here the CDR3 reads CASKQGVSGNTIYF. CDR3 DNA: TGTGCCAGCAAACAGGGAGTCTCTGGAAACACCATATATTTT.

Regarding this clone: In the same sample, other DNA sequences code for this CDR3. This rearrangement joins TRBV28 to TRBJ2-1; 11 bases are shared with TRBD2. Germline lookup yields CDR1 MDHEN and CDR2 SYDVKM. V dropped 6 bases and J dropped 3; count of bases not matched to a gene: 4. The CDR3 is 15 residues long. The CDR3 coding sequence is TGTGCCAGCAGCCTAGCGGGAGGTGGCTACAATGAGCAGTTCTTC. As protein: CASSLAGGGYNEQFF.

V and J are TRBV6-6 and TRBJ2-1; TRBD1 aligns across 8 bases. The CDR3 has 14 amino acids. Germline assignment: CDR1 MNHNY and CDR2 SVGAGI (reference sequence). The ends lost 4 bases at V and 8 bases at J; junction bases unmatched: 7. For the CDR3, the DNA is TGTGCCAGCAGTTCGGACAGGGCGATCGATGAGCAGTTCTTC. This translates into CASSSDRAIDEQFF.

The V gene is TRBV2, the J gene TRBJ2-7; D may be TRBD1 (5 bases). The CDR3 runs to 12 residues. V was shortened by 5 bases and J by 2 bases, with 7 bases between the two germline ends. Germline loops: CDR1 SNHLY, CDR2 FYNNEI. CDR3 protein: CASSIQAYEQYF. The CDR3 nucleotides are TGTGCCAGCAGTATACAGGCCTACGAGCAGTACTTC.

This clone was seen once. The germline gene is not matched at one end of the junction; a read error may be the cause. This chain uses TRBV4-1 with TRBJ2-7; 7 bases are shared with TRBD1. CDR3 length equals 15 residues. Per germline, CDR1 MGHRA and CDR2 YSYEKL. The CDR3 sequence: CASSSSGGQPYEQHF. CDR3 nucleotide sequence: TGCGCCAGCAGCTCCTCAGGGGGACAACCCTACGAGCAGCACTTC.

V gene TRBV7-9 combines with J gene TRBJ2-7, with TRBD1 matching 7 bases. This CDR3 comprises 16 residues. Germline V lookup: CDR1 SEHNR, CDR2 FQNEAQ (reference sequence). Trimming at V came to 0 bases and at J to 2 bases, leaving 7 bases not matched to a gene. The CDR3 here is CASSLAPGQGAYEQYF. The CDR3 nucleotides read TGTGCCAGCAGCTTAGCCCCGGGGCAGGGGGCCTACGAGCAGTACTTC.

The chain combines TRBV5-1 with TRBJ2-5, with 14 bases aligning to TRBD2. Looked up from germline, CDR1 is SGHRS and CDR2 is YFSETQ. There are 15 residues in the CDR3. V was clipped by 4 bases and J by 4 bases; unmatched bases: 3. The CDR3: CASSKGLAGGETQYF. The CDR3 DNA sequence: TGCGCCAGCAGCAAAGGACTAGCGGGGGGAGAGACCCAGTACTTC.